These 31 T cell receptor beta chains were sequenced from one sample in a study of regulatory T cells in long-lasting Graves disease. Library construction for TCR beta used iRepertoire HTBI primers and Arm-PCR of CDR3 regions. TCRdb processed the multiplex PCR reads anew with MiXCR; each CDR3 protein has one entry. Of 400,000 or so distinct CDR3 sequences in the sample, about 20% are singletons; the top ten hold less than 25%. Time point specified: persistent/refractory GD, antithyroid drugs over 5 years with positive TRAb. The TCR library was prepared using RNA isolated from PBMCs. Sequencing was performed on peripheral blood mononuclear cells (PBMCs), taken when the disease was refractory, from a patient treated with antithyroid drugs. The receptors stem from a female donor with Graves disease.

This clonotype was seen more than once but under ten times. The CDR3 reads CASSVEDSPTYGYTF. Written as DNA, the CDR3 is TGTGCCAGCAGCGTAGAAGACAGTCCAACCTATGGCTACACCTTC. This chain uses TRBV9 with TRBJ1-2, with D perhaps TRBD1 (5 bases). V lost 0 bases and J lost 4, with 13 bases in between. The CDR3 covers 15 residues. Germline CDR1 reads SGDLS; CDR2 reads YYNGEE.

This clonotype was seen at least ten times. V gene TRBV7-9 combines with J gene TRBJ2-7, with 10 bases lining up with TRBD1. The CDR3 extends over 15 amino acids. Germline CDR1 SEHNR, CDR2 FQNEAQ (reference sequence). V was clipped by 4 bases and J by 3 bases; unmatched bases: 6. CDR3 protein: CASSSNRDRGYEQYF. DNA of the CDR3: TGTGCCAGCAGCTCTAACCGGGACAGGGGCTACGAGCAGTACTTC.

This clonotype was seen a few times. The rearrangement links TRBV4-3 to TRBJ2-5; D unresolved. Per the germline V gene, CDR1 is LGHNA and CDR2 is YSLEER. V dropped 0 bases and J dropped 5 bases, with 7 bases sitting between them. The CDR3 covers 13 residues. DNA of the CDR3: TGCGCCAGCAGCCAAGACAGTGCGGAGACCCAGTACTTC. Protein product: CASSQDSAETQYF.

This chain connects TRBV27 to TRBJ2-2; no reliable D call. Germline V gene lookup returns CDR1 MNHEY and CDR2 SMNVEV (reference sequence). V lost 5 bases and J lost 5, with 12 bases in between. The CDR3 is made up of 14 amino acids. The CDR3 nucleotides read TGTGCCAGCAGTCACACTCGACAAACCGGGGAGCTGTTTTTT. This encodes CASSHTRQTGELFF.

This clonotype was observed many times. The chain is built from TRBV7-9 and TRBJ1-1; no clear D gene. Trimming left V 5 bases short and J 10 bases short, with 20 bases between. Germline V gives CDR1 SEHNR, CDR2 FQNEAQ (reference sequence). This CDR3 comprises 14 residues. CDR3 amino acids: CASSPAVWGNGAFF. The CDR3 nucleotides read TGTGCCAGCAGCCCCGCCGTGTGGGGTAACGGAGCTTTCTTT. The full variable domain, in which reference TRBV7-9 and TRBJ1-1 provide the parts outside the CDR3, is DTGVSQNPRHKITKRGQNVTFRCDPISEHNRLYWYRQTLGQGPEFLTYFQNEAQLEKSRLLSDRFSAERPKGSFSTLEIQRTEQGDSAMYLCASSPAVWGNGAFFGQGTRLTVV.

Only a few counts were recorded for this clonotype. The rearrangement uses TRBV5-1 and TRBJ1-1; D is ambiguous. Germline V gene data show CDR1 as SGHRS and CDR2 as YFSETQ. The CDR3 covers 14 residues. V was shortened by 0 bases and J by 3 bases, with 9 bases between the two germline ends. The CDR3: CASSLAHSDTEAFF. CDR3 nucleotides: TGCGCCAGCAGCTTGGCCCACAGTGACACTGAAGCTTTCTTT.

Notes on this clonotype: Its ends do not fully match the called genes, so a read error is possible. V and J are TRBV28 and TRBJ2-7; D gene uncertain. CDR3 length: 13 amino acids. The germline V gene encodes CDR1 MDHEN and CDR2 SYDVKM. CDR3 sequence: CASNKRSYYEQYF. CDR3 nucleotides: TGCGCCAGCAACAAGAGAAGCTACTACGAGCAGTACTTC.

This clonotype appeared many times. V gene TRBV18 combines with J gene TRBJ1-4, with D tentatively TRBD1 (6 bases). Trimming removed 8 bases from V and 0 bases from J, with 13 bases in between. The germline CDR1 and CDR2 sequences are KGHSH and LQKENI. CDR3 size: 15 residues. The CDR3 loop is CASRQEIATNEKLFF. CDR3 sequence (DNA): TGTGCCAGCAGACAGGAGATTGCAACTAATGAAAAACTGTTTTTT.

The chain couples TRBV6-1 to TRBJ2-2; TRBD2 matches at 11 bases. V shed 6 bases, J shed 5 bases, and the junction held 5 bases outside the gene matches. The CDR3 has 15 amino acids. CDR1 and CDR2 from the germline V gene are MNHNS and SASEGT. CDR3 nucleotide sequence: TGTGCCAGCAGAACTAGCGGGAGAAGGACCGGGGAGCTGTTTTTT. Protein sequence: CASRTSGRRTGELFF.

This clonotype showed up many times. The chain links TRBV20-1 to TRBJ2-5; possibly TRBD2 for D (7 bases). The CDR3 has 17 amino acids. Germline V CDR1 and CDR2: DFQATT, SNEGSKA (reference sequence). With 5 bases removed from V and 5 bases from J, the gap between germline ends came to 27 bases. CDR3 region: CSAQDLTRGARFETQYF. The CDR3 coding sequence is TGCAGTGCTCAAGATCTGACTCGGGGGGCTAGATTTGAGACCCAGTACTTC.

The chain is built from TRBV7-9 and TRBJ1-1, with a weak D call TRBD1 (6 bases). This CDR3 is 16 amino acids long. CDR1 SEHNR and CDR2 FQNEAQ come from the germline V gene (reference sequence). V was pared by 5 bases and J by 5 bases, with 21 bases between. CDR3 DNA: TGTGCCAGCAGCACCCAGAGGCACAGGGCCGGTACTGAAGCTTTCTTT. Protein sequence: CASSTQRHRAGTEAFF. Together with reference TRBV7-9 and TRBJ1-1, the CDR3 gives the full variable domain: DTGVSQNPRHKITKRGQNVTFRCDPISEHNRLYWYRQTLGQGPEFLTYFQNEAQLEKSRLLSDRFSAERPKGSFSTLEIQRTEQGDSAMYLCASSTQRHRAGTEAFFGQGTRLTVV.

This clonotype was picked up a small number of times. The rearrangement uses TRBV20-1 and TRBJ2-2; no clear D gene. Germline CDR1 DFQATT, CDR2 SNEGSKA (reference sequence). The CDR3 is 12 residues long. Trimming cost V 4 bases and J 2 bases, with 5 bases left between them. The CDR3 DNA is TGCAGTGCTACCTTCAACACCGGGGAGCTGTTTTTT. Translated, it gives CSATFNTGELFF.

This clonotype was seen many times. The chain links TRBV6-2 or TRBV6-3 to TRBJ2-7; 7 bases align to TRBD1. This CDR3 contains 15 residues. V dropped 8 bases and J dropped 1; count of bases not matched to a gene: 11. Germline loops: CDR1 MNHEY, CDR2 SVGEGT. DNA for the CDR3: TGTGCCAGCTCTGACCCGACAGGGAGTTCCTACGAGCAGTACTTC. Translating gives CASSDPTGSSYEQYF.

Concerning this clonotype itself: A much larger clone lies one base from this, so it may be a read error. The chain couples TRBV25-1 to TRBJ2-7; 10 bases line up with TRBD2. V dropped 2 bases and J dropped 5; count of bases not matched to a gene: 3. The germline CDR1 and CDR2 sequences are MGHDK and SYGVNS. The CDR3 is 14 residues long. The CDR3 is CASSELAGVNEQYF. The DNA of the CDR3 is TGTGCCAGCAGTGAACTAGCGGGAGTGAACGAGCAGTACTTC.

The table lists this clonotype with a few counts. The chain carries TRBV18 and TRBJ2-7; 10 bases match TRBD1. Trimming took 0 bases from V and 4 from J; bases not matched to a gene: 6. The CDR3 is 16 amino acids. Germline CDR1 KGHSH, CDR2 LQKENI. CDR3 amino acids: CASSPPEGQGRYEQYF. As DNA, the CDR3 is TGTGCCAGCTCACCACCGGAGGGACAGGGGAGATACGAGCAGTACTTC.

Here the CDR3 DNA reads TGCAGTGCTAGAGATCGGGTGGCCGGGGAGCTGTTTTTT. Protein sequence: CSARDRVAGELFF. The rearrangement uses TRBV20-1 and TRBJ2-2; D ambiguous. The CDR3 length is 13 residues. V lost 0 bases and J 6 bases, leaving 8 bases between the germline ends. CDR1 is DFQATT, CDR2 SNEGSKA, per germline (reference sequence).

The chain links TRBV28 to TRBJ2-1; TRBD2 agrees at 8 bases. This CDR3 spans 14 amino acids. Germline-derived CDR1 and CDR2 are MDHEN and SYDVKM. Trimming at V came to 3 bases and at J to 8 bases, leaving 6 bases not matched to a gene. As DNA, the CDR3 is TGTGCCAGCAGTTTCGGACTAGCCGGCTATGAGCAGTTCTTC. Translating it yields CASSFGLAGYEQFF.

Many counts were recorded for this clonotype. The genes are TRBV7-9 and TRBJ1-1; D gene uncertain. With 2 bases removed from V and 1 base from J, the gap between germline ends came to 14 bases. Per germline, CDR1 SEHNR and CDR2 FQNEAQ (reference sequence). CDR3 length: 16 amino acids. The CDR3 DNA reads TGTGCCAGCAGCTTACCTCCCTGGTCACAGAACACTGAAGCTTTCTTT. It translates to CASSLPPWSQNTEAFF.

As regards this clonotype: A read error may be the cause here, since a much bigger clone is one base away. V is TRBV7-9 and J is TRBJ1-1; TRBD1 might be the D (6 bases). The CDR3 length is 14 residues. Germline values: CDR1 SEHNR, CDR2 FQNEAQ (reference sequence). The CDR3 sequence is CASSPGQRNTEALF. The DNA for the CDR3 is TGTGCCAGCAGTCCCGGACAGAGGAACACTGAAGCTCTCTTT.

This clonotype was detected a few times. This rearrangement joins TRBV6-2 or TRBV6-3 to TRBJ1-3; no firm D call. There are 17 residues in the CDR3. V lost 0 bases to trimming and J lost 0 bases, with 12 bases between them. The V gene's germline CDR1 is MNHEY and CDR2 SVGEGT. The CDR3 sequence: CASSYSISGNSGNTIYF. The CDR3, as DNA: TGTGCCAGCAGTTACTCGATATCCGGGAACTCTGGAAACACCATATATTTT.

This clonotype was recorded at least ten times. The DNA of the CDR3 is TGTGCCAGCATGGAGGTTATAGGTCAGCCCCAGCATTTT. Encoded protein: CASMEVIGQPQHF. The chain joins TRBV2 to TRBJ1-5; no reliable D call. This CDR3 contains 13 residues. The germline V gene encodes CDR1 SNHLY and CDR2 FYNNEI. V lost 7 bases to trimming and J lost 6 bases, with 13 bases between them.

This clonotype was detected only a few times. This rearrangement joins TRBV18 to TRBJ2-7; 9 positions match TRBD2. The CDR3 sequence is 17 residues long. V lost 0 bases, J lost 5 bases, and 11 bases stayed unmatched. Germline V lookup: CDR1 KGHSH, CDR2 LQKENI. The CDR3 sequence: CASSPPARLAGSNEQYF. In DNA, the CDR3 is TGTGCCAGCTCACCACCGGCCCGGCTAGCGGGATCGAACGAGCAGTACTTC.

This clonotype was seen many times. For the CDR3, the DNA is TGCAGTGCACCTATGGACAGGGGTGTTTCCTACGAGCAGTACTTC. Its translation: CSAPMDRGVSYEQYF. The chain carries TRBV20-1 and TRBJ2-7, with 9 nucleotides matching TRBD1. Trimming at V came to 6 bases and at J to 1 base, leaving 10 bases not matched to a gene. The CDR3 consists of 15 residues. The germline V gene encodes CDR1 DFQATT and CDR2 SNEGSKA (reference sequence).

This clonotype has more than one count but fewer than ten. The rearrangement links TRBV7-8 to TRBJ2-7; no clear D. The CDR3 totals 12 residues. Trimming shortened V by 4 bases and J by 4 bases, and 8 bases separated the two germline ends. Germline CDR1 reads SGHVS; CDR2 reads FQNEAQ. The CDR3 nucleotides are TGTGCCAGCAGCTCAAGGAGTTACGAGCAGTACTTC. Residues: CASSSRSYEQYF.

This clonotype has at least ten counts. The chain is built from TRBV30 and TRBJ1-2; no definite D call. In germline, CDR1 is GTSNPN, CDR2 SVGIG (reference sequence). V was clipped by 3 bases and J by 3 bases, with 8 bases between them. The CDR3 runs 12 residues. The CDR3 spells CAWRGPYYGYTF. CDR3 nucleotides: TGTGCCTGGAGAGGGCCCTACTATGGCTACACCTTC.

This clonotype was observed a handful of times. The rearrangement links TRBV24-1 to TRBJ2-2; 9 bases match TRBD2. Trimming took 4 bases from V and 6 from J; bases not matched to a gene: 8. The CDR3 contains 16 residues. Per the germline V gene, CDR1 is KGHDR and CDR2 is SFDVKD. This chain's CDR3 is CATSEAGLASAGELFF. For the CDR3, the DNA is TGTGCCACCAGTGAAGCCGGACTAGCGTCGGCCGGGGAGCTGTTTTTT.

This rearrangement joins TRBV20-1 to TRBJ2-7; D may be TRBD2 (6 bases). V gave up 6 bases and J gave up 0 bases, with 15 bases separating them. CDR3 length equals 14 residues. CDR1 is DFQATT and CDR2 is SNEGSKA in the germline V gene (reference sequence). The CDR3 here is CSAPGLRSSYEQYF. The CDR3 DNA reads TGCAGTGCACCGGGACTTAGGAGCTCCTACGAGCAGTACTTC.

A few counts support this clonotype. This chain connects TRBV29-1 to TRBJ1-1, with 8 bases matching TRBD1. Germline V gene data show CDR1 as SQVTM and CDR2 as ANQGSEA. This CDR3 region has 12 residues. V lost 6 bases, J lost 0 bases, and 0 bases stayed unmatched. CDR3 in amino acids: CSVTGVNTEAFF. The CDR3 coding sequence is TGCAGCGTGACAGGGGTGAACACTGAAGCTTTCTTT. Full variable domain (remainder filled in from reference TRBV29-1 and TRBJ1-1): SAVISQKPSRDICQRGTSLTIQCQVDSQVTMMFWYRQQPGQSLTLIATANQGSEATYESGFVIDKFPISRPNLTFSTLTVSNMSPEDSSIYLCSVTGVNTEAFFGQGTRLTVV.

V gene TRBV20-1 combines with J gene TRBJ2-7; 9 bases agree with TRBD2. The CDR3 covers 13 residues. The J segment lost 0 bases and the V segment lost 6 bases, leaving 3 bases of the junction unmatched. The germline gives CDR1 DFQATT, CDR2 SNEGSKA (reference sequence). The CDR3 coding sequence is TGCAGTGCCATTAGCGGGAGCTCCTACGAGCAGTACTTC. Residues: CSAISGSSYEQYF.

The rearrangement uses TRBV28 and TRBJ2-7; D possibly matches TRBD1 or TRBD2 (7 bases each). Germline CDR1 MDHEN, CDR2 SYDVKM. The CDR3 loop spans 14 amino acids. Trimming removed 5 bases at V and 3 bases at J, with 14 bases between. For the CDR3, the DNA is TGTGCCAGCAGTGGAGCGGGACAGCTCTACGAGCAGTACTTC. This gives the protein CASSGAGQLYEQYF.

V is TRBV29-1 and J is TRBJ1-1; D is perhaps TRBD1 (5 bases). The V gene's germline CDR1 is SQVTM and CDR2 ANQGSEA. Trimming left V 6 bases short and J 1 base short, with 15 bases between. The CDR3 length is 14 residues. CDR3 DNA: TGCAGCGTGCGGAGGGACCGTGGGAACACTGAAGCTTTCTTT. Translation gives CSVRRDRGNTEAFF.